A selection of T cell receptor beta chains follows, all from one sample in a study of shared clonotypes between healthy human individuals. TCRdb keeps only in-frame clones here, not all; method: immunoSEQ multiplex PCR. The table lists 1.4 million to 1.5 million clones, around 97% of them singletons, with 0.95% to 1.5% in the top ten. The specimen sequenced was naive CD4+ T cells sorted from blood. Receptors were obtained from a man younger than 45 in good health. Each CDR3 is given with its conserved first and last residue. The D gene is left open where the match is weak. Where a row states a size, it is once, few, many or the class of an expanded clone; other rows omit it.

>TRBJ1-5|.|TRBV30|.
CAWSGGMDQPQHF
TGTGCCTGGAGTGGGGGTATGGATCAGCCCCAGCATTTT
>TRBJ2-5|TRBD1|TRBV5-1|.
CASSLGTGDVETQYF
TGCGCCAGCAGCCTAGGGACAGGGGACGTAGAGACCCAGTACTTC
>TRBJ1-3|.|TRBV5-6|.
CASSLSGVGNTIYF
TGTGCCAGCAGCCTAAGCGGCGTCGGAAACACCATATATTTT
>TRBJ1-2|.|TRBV5-1|.
CASLISYGYTF
TGCGCCAGCCTCATATCCTATGGCTACACCTTC
>TRBJ2-7|.|TRBV27|.
CASSPGDVPFYEQYF
TGTGCCAGCAGCCCGGGAGACGTACCGTTCTACGAGCAGTACTTC
>TRBJ2-3|TRBD2|TRBV2|.
CASSEVRASGSNTQYF
TGTGCCAGCAGTGAAGTAAGGGCTAGCGGTTCGAATACGCAGTATTTT
>TRBJ1-4|TRBD1|TRBV6-6|.
CASTQPRGGDEKLFF
TGTGCCAGCACCCAACCCAGGGGGGGGGATGAAAAACTGTTTTTT
>TRBJ1-1|.|TRBV5-5|once
CASSLTSEEAFF
TGTGCCAGCAGCTTGACTTCAGAAGAAGCTTTCTTT
>TRBJ2-4|TRBD1|TRBV19|.
CATKDREAKNIQYF
TGTGCCACTAAGGACAGGGAAGCCAAAAACATTCAGTACTTC
>TRBJ2-7|TRBD1|TRBV18|.
CASSLQQGHGFEQYF
TGTGCCAGCTCACTTCAACAGGGGCATGGGTTCGAGCAGTACTTC
>TRBJ2-1|TRBD2|TRBV5-1|.
CASSFGGGSYNEQFF
TGCGCCAGCAGCTTCGGCGGGGGCTCCTACAATGAGCAGTTCTTC
>TRBJ2-7|.|TRBV5-4|.
CASSFLFGSARGTDYEQYF
TGTGCCAGCAGCTTTTTGTTCGGATCGGCCCGGGGCACGGATTACGAGCAGTACTTC
>TRBJ2-1|TRBD2|TRBV6-1|.
CASSERGTGLAGDREQFF
TGTGCCAGCAGTGAGAGAGGCACTGGACTAGCGGGAGATCGTGAGCAGTTCTTC
>TRBJ2-3|.|TRBV7-9|few
CASSLAADTQYF
TGTGCCAGCAGCTTAGCGGCAGATACGCAGTATTTT
>TRBJ2-1|TRBD1|TRBV28|.
CASSLLRQGNEQFF
TGTGCCAGCAGTTTATTACGACAGGGCAATGAGCAGTTCTTC
>TRBJ2-3|.|TRBV9|.
CASSVLSTSDTQYF
TGTGCCAGCAGCGTATTATCGACGTCGGATACGCAGTATTTT
>TRBJ2-7|.|TRBV7-9|once
CASSLTAPSSEQYF
TGTGCCAGCAGCTTAACAGCCCCCAGCAGCGAGCAGTACTTC
>TRBJ1-5|TRBD1|TRBV28|.
CASSFIGLGQDTNQPQHF
TGTGCCAGCAGTTTTATTGGGTTGGGACAGGACACAAATCAGCCCCAGCATTTT
>TRBJ2-7|.|TRBV6-6|.
CASTPSGNTYEQYF
TGTGCCAGCACCCCGTCCGGCAACACCTACGAGCAGTACTTC
>TRBJ2-1|.|TRBV28|.
CASKVTDLYNEQFF
TGTGCCAGCAAGGTGACAGACCTATACAATGAGCAGTTCTTC
>TRBJ2-1|.|TRBV5-1|.
CASSFGAGITNNEQFF
TGCGCCAGCAGCTTCGGGGCGGGAATTACCAACAATGAGCAGTTCTTC
>TRBJ2-1|TRBD1|TRBV15|.
CATSRVRDRPYNEQFF
TGTGCCACCAGCAGAGTCCGGGACAGACCTTACAATGAGCAGTTCTTC
>TRBJ2-7|TRBD1|TRBV9|.
CASSVGGTGIEQYF
TGTGCCAGCAGCGTCGGTGGGACAGGGATCGAGCAGTACTTC
>TRBJ2-1|.|TRBV27|.
CASSPMGGPLYEQFF
TGTGCCAGCAGCCCCATGGGGGGCCCCTTATATGAGCAGTTCTTC
>TRBJ1-1|TRBD1|TRBV18|.
CASSAQGVVTEAFF
TGTGCCAGCTCAGCACAGGGGGTGGTTACTGAAGCTTTCTTT
>TRBJ2-7|TRBD1|TRBV27|.
CASSFRTGKPYF
TGTGCCAGCAGTTTTAGGACAGGGAAACCGTACTTC
>TRBJ2-1|.|TRBV30|.
CAWSFPLGTPVSRVAPFF
TGTGCCTGGAGTTTCCCTCTAGGGACACCAGTCTCTAGGGTCGCCCCGTTCTTC
>TRBJ2-2|TRBD1|TRBV18|.
CASSPDRGTHTGELFF
TGTGCCAGCTCACCGGACAGGGGGACTCACACCGGGGAGCTGTTTTTT
>TRBJ2-7|TRBD1|TRBV29-1|.
CSVEVLGQGAEQYF
TGCAGCGTTGAAGTCCTAGGACAGGGCGCCGAGCAGTACTTC
>TRBJ2-7|TRBD2|TRBV11-2|.
CASLATSGSYEQYF
TGTGCCAGCCTGGCAACTAGCGGTTCCTACGAGCAGTACTTC
>TRBJ2-1|TRBD2|TRBV14|.
CASSQAPSGRLEQFF
TGTGCCAGCAGCCAAGCGCCTAGCGGGAGACTCGAGCAGTTCTTC
>TRBJ1-1|.|TRBV28|.
CASSLWLNTEAFF
TGTGCCAGCAGTTTGTGGCTGAACACTGAAGCTTTCTTT
>TRBJ2-5|TRBD1|TRBV5-4|.
CASSSRRRTGEGETQYF
TGTGCCAGCAGTTCTCGGCGGCGGACAGGGGAAGGGGAGACCCAGTACTTC
>TRBJ2-5|.|TRBV5-1|.
CASSLDNQETQYF
TGCGCCAGCAGCTTGGACAACCAAGAGACCCAGTACTTC
>TRBJ1-5|.|TRBV28|once
CASSSERIGNQPQHF
TGTGCCAGCAGTAGTGAAAGGATAGGCAATCAGCCCCAGCATTTT
>TRBJ2-7|.|TRBV4-3|once
CASSQGGPYEQYF
TGCGCCAGCAGCCAAGGAGGTCCCTACGAGCAGTACTTC
>TRBJ1-4|.|TRBV28|.
CASSFEEWGKLFF
TGTGCCAGCAGTTTTGAGGAATGGGGAAAACTGTTTTTT
>TRBJ2-7|.|TRBV9|.
CASSVDYSRNYEQYF
TGTGCCAGCAGCGTAGACTACTCTCGGAACTACGAGCAGTACTTC
>TRBJ2-7|.|TRBV7-3|.
CASSLAAGAYEQYF
TGTGCCAGCAGCCTGGCGGCAGGAGCCTACGAGCAGTACTTC
>TRBJ2-7|TRBD1|TRBV10-3|.
CAIRRTGTGGYEQYF
TGTGCCATCAGAAGAACCGGGACAGGGGGGTATGAGCAGTACTTC
>TRBJ1-2|.|TRBV7-9|.
CASSLGLSRDTHYGYTF
TGTGCCAGCAGCTTAGGCCTCAGCCGAGATACCCACTATGGCTACACCTTC
>TRBJ2-3|TRBD1|TRBV12-5|.
CASGLEGASTDTQYF
TGTGCTAGTGGTTTGGAGGGGGCTAGCACAGATACGCAGTATTTT
>TRBJ2-5|.|TRBV6-1|.
CASSGGLQETQYF
TGTGCCAGCAGTGGTGGACTGCAAGAGACCCAGTACTTC
>TRBJ2-5|.|TRBV11-3|.
CASSTDSGETQYF
TGTGCCAGCAGCACGGACAGCGGGGAGACCCAGTACTTC
>TRBJ2-2|.|TRBV2|.
CASSRRVNTGELFF
TGTGCCAGCAGCCGGCGCGTCAACACCGGGGAGCTGTTTTTT
>TRBJ1-2|TRBD1|TRBV5-1|few
CASSLSGTDGYTF
TGCGCCAGCAGCTTAAGCGGGACAGATGGCTACACCTTC
>TRBJ2-7|.|TRBV18|once
CASSIKEGYEQYF
TGTGCCAGCTCAATAAAGGAGGGTTACGAGCAGTACTTC
>TRBJ2-3|.|TRBV5-6|once
CASSLSSDTQYF
TGTGCCAGCAGCTTGTCGTCAGATACGCAGTATTTT
>TRBJ2-1|TRBD2|TRBV28|.
CASSASGAGGSSYNEQFF
TGTGCCAGCAGTGCTAGCGGGGCAGGTGGAAGCTCCTACAATGAGCAGTTCTTC
>TRBJ2-7|.|TRBV11-3|.
CASSLDLDPPSYEQYF
TGTGCCAGCAGCTTAGATCTAGATCCCCCCTCCTACGAGCAGTACTTC
>TRBJ1-2|TRBD1|TRBV2|.
CATLALQGTGYTF
TGTGCCACCTTGGCATTACAGGGGACGGGCTACACCTTC
>TRBJ2-2|TRBD1|TRBV28|.
CATVTGGNTGELFF
TGTGCCACCGTAACAGGGGGCAACACCGGGGAGCTGTTTTTT
>TRBJ2-7|.|TRBV5-1|.
CASSLQASYEQYF
TGCGCCAGCAGCTTACAGGCCTCCTACGAGCAGTACTTC
>TRBJ2-2|TRBD2|TRBV7-2|.
CASSPGLAGNTGELFF
TGTGCCAGCAGCCCGGGACTAGCGGGGAACACCGGGGAGCTGTTTTTT
>TRBJ1-2|TRBD1|TRBV7-3|.
CASSPTGGGYGYTF
TGTGCCAGCAGCCCGACAGGGGGTGGCTATGGCTACACCTTC
>TRBJ2-5|.|TRBV29-1|.
CSSYQETQYF
TGCAGCTCATACCAAGAGACCCAGTACTTC
>TRBJ2-4|TRBD1|TRBV18|.
CASSPRDRGFLNIQYF
TGTGCCAGCTCACCGCGGGACAGGGGATTCCTAAACATTCAGTACTTC